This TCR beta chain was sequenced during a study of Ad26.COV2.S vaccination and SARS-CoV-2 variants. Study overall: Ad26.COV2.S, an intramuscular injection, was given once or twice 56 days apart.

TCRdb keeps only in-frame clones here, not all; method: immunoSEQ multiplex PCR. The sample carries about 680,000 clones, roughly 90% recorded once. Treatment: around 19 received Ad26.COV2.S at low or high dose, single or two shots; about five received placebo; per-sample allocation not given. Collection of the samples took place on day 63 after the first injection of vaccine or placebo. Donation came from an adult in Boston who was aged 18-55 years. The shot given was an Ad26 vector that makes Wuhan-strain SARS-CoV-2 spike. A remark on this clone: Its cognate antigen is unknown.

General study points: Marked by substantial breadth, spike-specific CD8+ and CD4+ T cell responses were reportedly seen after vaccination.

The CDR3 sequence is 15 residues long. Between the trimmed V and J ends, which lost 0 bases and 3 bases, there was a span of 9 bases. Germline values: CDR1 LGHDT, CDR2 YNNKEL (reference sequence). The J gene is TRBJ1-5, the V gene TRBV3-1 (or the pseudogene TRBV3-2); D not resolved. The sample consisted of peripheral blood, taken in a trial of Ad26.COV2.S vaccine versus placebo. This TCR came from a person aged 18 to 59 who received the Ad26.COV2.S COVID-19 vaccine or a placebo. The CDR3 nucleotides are TGTGCCAGCAGCCAAGATTGGTCAGACAATCAGCCCCAGCATTTT. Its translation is CASSQDWSDNQPQHF.